This T cell receptor beta chain was documented in a study of shared clonotypes between healthy human individuals. Turning to this clone: The target antigen is unknown.

As processed by the authors: Junction-only sequences without quality scores came from ImmunoSEQ, so filtering differed. Data came from immunoSEQ multiplex PCR; TCRdb stores just in-frame clones and leaves some out. For V, J and clone size, that table is used; D and trimming come from the DNA. The data show some 480,000 clones, around three quarters seen once. Germline lookup yields CDR1 SQVTM and CDR2 ANQGSEA. The CDR3 length is 13 residues. Trimming cost V 7 bases and J 2 bases, with 11 bases left between them. Study findings and constraints: In this cohort, only blood was sampled, and tissue repertoires likely differ.

Each sample came from a Caucasian adult donor living in Nashville, Tennessee. When samples were unsorted, roughly 100 million PBMCs were used for genomic DNA. The sequencing sample was made of PBMCs. This receptor was taken from a woman aged 40 to 50 in good health. Some clones in this sample may be carry-over from other donors' samples. The chain links TRBV29-1 to TRBJ2-2; no firm D call. The CDR3 region has the DNA TGCAGCGCTTGGATTACAAACACCGGGGAGCTGTTTTTT. Its protein is CSAWITNTGELFF.